This T cell receptor beta chain was documented in a study of blood T cell repertoires in COVID-19. Resolution of symptoms, clearance, or two negative PCRs was present in recovered Cohort 3 donors. This CDR3 has 15 amino acids. Trimming shortened V by 4 bases and J by 5 bases, and 15 bases separated the two germline ends. Germline lookup yields CDR1 LGHDT and CDR2 YNNKEL (reference sequence). In the original workflow: Reference gene primers were amplified, and this amplification served to estimate nucleated cell counts. Generated by immunoSEQ multiplex PCR, the TCRdb table keeps only in-frame clones and is missing some. That table supplies the V and J calls and clone size; D and trimming were determined from the DNA. The data show about 160,000 clones, roughly 87% seen once.

The sample was PBMCs or T cells enriched from blood (not recorded which). The gene calls are TRBV3-1 (or the pseudogene TRBV3-2) and TRBJ1-5; a weak D match, TRBD1 (5 bases). This clonotype was sampled from a woman aged 50 to 60 who had recovered from COVID-19. In nucleotides, the CDR3 is TGTGCCAGCAGCCCAGGCACGGGGGGACATCAGCCCCAGCATTTT. It codes for CASSPGTGGHQPQHF.